These T cell receptor beta chains were read from a single sample in a study of regulatory T cells in long-lasting Graves disease. TCRdb passed the multiplex PCR reads through MiXCR, listing each CDR3 protein once. The data contain 360,000 or so distinct CDR3 sequences, 16% of them singletons. These data were likewise used in another study, on T cells in Graves' hyperthyroidism and ophthalmopathy.

The sequencing used peripheral blood mononuclear cells (PBMCs), collected at new diagnosis, from a patient treated with antithyroid drugs. These receptors were collected from a man between 40 and 49 years old with Graves disease. The CDR3 runs from the conserved cysteine through the conserved F or W. Each record gives: CDR3 DNA, CDR3 protein, J gene, D gene, V gene, clone size. The D gene is left open where the match is weak. A clone size is listed for some rows: how often the clone was seen (once, few, many), or a class if it is expanded.

cdr3_nt: TGCGCCAGCAGCCAACTCGGACGGACGTTTCAAGAGACCCAGTACTTC; cdr3_aa: CASSQLGRTFQETQYF; j_call: TRBJ2-5; d_call: -; v_call: TRBV4-1; clone_size: -
cdr3_nt: TGCAGTGCTAGTTCTAGCGGCACAGATACGCAGTATTTT; cdr3_aa: CSASSSGTDTQYF; j_call: TRBJ2-3; d_call: -; v_call: TRBV20-1; clone_size: many
cdr3_nt: TGTGCCACCAGTGATTTTTCACAAGAGACCCAGTACTTC; cdr3_aa: CATSDFSQETQYF; j_call: TRBJ2-5; d_call: -; v_call: TRBV24-1; clone_size: many
cdr3_nt: TGTGCCAGCAGTGATCGGTGGCGGAACACTGAAGCTTTCTTT; cdr3_aa: CASSDRWRNTEAFF; j_call: TRBJ1-1; d_call: -; v_call: TRBV6-1; clone_size: many
cdr3_nt: TGTGCCGGCTCTGGGCAGGGAAATCCCAAAAACATTCAGTACTTC; cdr3_aa: CAGSGQGNPKNIQYF; j_call: TRBJ2-4; d_call: -; v_call: TRBV11-2; clone_size: -
cdr3_nt: TGTGCCAGCAGCTTAGGGACAGGGGCCTACAATGAGCAGTTCTTC; cdr3_aa: CASSLGTGAYNEQFF; j_call: TRBJ2-1; d_call: TRBD1; v_call: TRBV11-2; clone_size: many
cdr3_nt: TGTGCCAGCAGCTTGTCGTGGCAGGAGAGCTATGGCTACACCTTC; cdr3_aa: CASSLSWQESYGYTF; j_call: TRBJ1-2; d_call: -; v_call: TRBV5-6; clone_size: many
cdr3_nt: TGTGCCAGCAGCAGGACTACCTCGAGCACCGGGGAGCTGTTTTTT; cdr3_aa: CASSRTTSSTGELFF; j_call: TRBJ2-2; d_call: -; v_call: TRBV7-3; clone_size: many
cdr3_nt: TGTGCCAGCAGCTTGGCAGACCAAGAGACCCAGTACTTC; cdr3_aa: CASSLADQETQYF; j_call: TRBJ2-5; d_call: -; v_call: TRBV5-6; clone_size: many
cdr3_nt: TGTGCTAGTGGTTTATCGGGACCCAATGAGCAGTTCTTC; cdr3_aa: CASGLSGPNEQFF; j_call: TRBJ2-1; d_call: -; v_call: TRBV12-5; clone_size: many
cdr3_nt: TGTGCCAGCAGTGTGACCAGACAGGGGAATCAGCCCCAGCATTTT; cdr3_aa: CASSVTRQGNQPQHF; j_call: TRBJ1-5; d_call: TRBD1; v_call: TRBV2; clone_size: many
cdr3_nt: TGTGCCAGCAGCTTAGAGACAGGCTTCAATCAGCCCCAGCATTTT; cdr3_aa: CASSLETGFNQPQHF; j_call: TRBJ1-5; d_call: -; v_call: TRBV7-8; clone_size: many
cdr3_nt: TGCAGTGCAAAAAGGGGTGGAGAGACCCAGTACTTC; cdr3_aa: CSAKRGGETQYF; j_call: TRBJ2-5; d_call: -; v_call: TRBV20-1; clone_size: many
cdr3_nt: TGTGCCAGCAGCTTAGCCGTGCGTGGCCTGCAGTTCTTC; cdr3_aa: CASSLAVRGLQFF; j_call: TRBJ2-1; d_call: -; v_call: TRBV7-9; clone_size: many
cdr3_nt: TGTACCAGCAGACTTAGGGACGGTAGCTCCTACAGTGAGCAGTTCTTC; cdr3_aa: CTSRLRDGSSYSEQFF; j_call: TRBJ2-1; d_call: -; v_call: TRBV28; clone_size: -
cdr3_nt: TGTGCCAGCAGCCCGGGTCGAGATTCACCCCTCCACTTT; cdr3_aa: CASSPGRDSPLHF; j_call: TRBJ1-6; d_call: -; v_call: TRBV3-1; clone_size: few
cdr3_nt: TGTGCCTGGAGTAACCTCTATGGCTACACCTTC; cdr3_aa: CAWSNLYGYTF; j_call: TRBJ1-2; d_call: -; v_call: TRBV30; clone_size: -
cdr3_nt: TGTGCCAGCAGACTCTGGGATAGGGCCGGGGAGCTGTTTTTT; cdr3_aa: CASRLWDRAGELFF; j_call: TRBJ2-2; d_call: -; v_call: TRBV28; clone_size: -
cdr3_nt: TGTGCCAGTACCCCTGGGGGGACAGGGAAAGAGACCCAGTACTTC; cdr3_aa: CASTPGGTGKETQYF; j_call: TRBJ2-5; d_call: TRBD1; v_call: TRBV28; clone_size: many
cdr3_nt: TGCGCCAGCAGCCCAAGGACGGGCAATAATTCACCCCTCCACTTT; cdr3_aa: CASSPRTGNNSPLHF; j_call: TRBJ1-6; d_call: -; v_call: TRBV5-1; clone_size: many
cdr3_nt: TGTGCCAGCAGTAGCCGGGACAGGGGATTTGCAGATACGCAGTATTTT; cdr3_aa: CASSSRDRGFADTQYF; j_call: TRBJ2-3; d_call: TRBD1; v_call: TRBV6-2/TRBV6-3; clone_size: many
cdr3_nt: TGTGCCAGCAGCCCGATGGGGGGCAGCCAGCCCCAGCATTTT; cdr3_aa: CASSPMGGSQPQHF; j_call: TRBJ1-5; d_call: -; v_call: TRBV3-1; clone_size: many
cdr3_nt: TGCGCCAGCCAACTGACAGCTCACACAGATACGCAGTATTTT; cdr3_aa: CASQLTAHTDTQYF; j_call: TRBJ2-3; d_call: -; v_call: TRBV5-1; clone_size: many
cdr3_nt: TGTGCCAGCAGTGAACTCGCGGGACAGGGTGGGTCCTACGAGCAGTACTTC; cdr3_aa: CASSELAGQGGSYEQYF; j_call: TRBJ2-7; d_call: TRBD1; v_call: TRBV28; clone_size: many
cdr3_nt: TGCAGTGCTAGCAGACACTTGGGACAGGCCTCCATCAGGCAAGATGAAAAACTGTTTTTT; cdr3_aa: CSASRHLGQASIRQDEKLFF; j_call: TRBJ1-4; d_call: TRBD1; v_call: TRBV20-1; clone_size: -
cdr3_nt: TGTGCCAGCAGCCTGCACCAGAACACCGGGGAGCTGTTTTTT; cdr3_aa: CASSLHQNTGELFF; j_call: TRBJ2-2; d_call: -; v_call: TRBV16; clone_size: -
cdr3_nt: TGTGCCAGCAGTACCGTCGGACTAGCGGATTACGAGCAGTACTTC; cdr3_aa: CASSTVGLADYEQYF; j_call: TRBJ2-7; d_call: TRBD2; v_call: TRBV28; clone_size: many
cdr3_nt: TGTGCCAGCAGCCAATCGACTAGCTCCGGAGATACGCAGTATTTT; cdr3_aa: CASSQSTSSGDTQYF; j_call: TRBJ2-3; d_call: TRBD2; v_call: TRBV4-2; clone_size: many
cdr3_nt: TGTGCCAGCAGCTTGCTCGGGGTTTTTGGCTACACCTTC; cdr3_aa: CASSLLGVFGYTF; j_call: TRBJ1-2; d_call: -; v_call: TRBV5-6; clone_size: -
cdr3_nt: TGTGCCGCCCGGGGGGCGGATGAAGCTTTCTTT; cdr3_aa: CAARGADEAFF; j_call: TRBJ1-1; d_call: -; v_call: TRBV19; clone_size: -
cdr3_nt: TGCAGCGTTGGGGGACAGAACACCATGAACACTGAAGCTTTCTTT; cdr3_aa: CSVGGQNTMNTEAFF; j_call: TRBJ1-1; d_call: TRBD1; v_call: TRBV29-1; clone_size: few
cdr3_nt: TGTGCCAGCAGTTACTCGGGACTAGAAGAGACCCAGTACTTC; cdr3_aa: CASSYSGLEETQYF; j_call: TRBJ2-5; d_call: TRBD2; v_call: TRBV6-5; clone_size: many
cdr3_nt: TGCGCCAGCAGCCAAGGGGGGGCGAATTCACCCCTCCACTTT; cdr3_aa: CASSQGGANSPLHF; j_call: TRBJ1-6; d_call: -; v_call: TRBV4-3; clone_size: many
cdr3_nt: TGCAGTGCCCCCGTAAACACGGGACAGGAGAAAAACTATGGCTACACCTTC; cdr3_aa: CSAPVNTGQEKNYGYTF; j_call: TRBJ1-2; d_call: TRBD1; v_call: TRBV20-1; clone_size: many
cdr3_nt: TGTGCCAGGGACACCACACAAGAGACCCAGTACTTC; cdr3_aa: CARDTTQETQYF; j_call: TRBJ2-5; d_call: -; v_call: TRBV30; clone_size: many
cdr3_nt: TGTGCCAGCAGCTCCACAGGGGGCGGCGGGAGGGAGCAGTACTTC; cdr3_aa: CASSSTGGGGREQYF; j_call: TRBJ2-7; d_call: -; v_call: TRBV7-8; clone_size: -
cdr3_nt: TGCGCCAGCAGCTTGTTACTACTCACAGATACGCAGTATTTT; cdr3_aa: CASSLLLLTDTQYF; j_call: TRBJ2-3; d_call: -; v_call: TRBV5-1; clone_size: -
cdr3_nt: TGTGCCAGCAGCCCAGGGGGCCGGTATGGCTACACCTTC; cdr3_aa: CASSPGGRYGYTF; j_call: TRBJ1-2; d_call: TRBD1; v_call: TRBV11-2; clone_size: many
cdr3_nt: TGTGCCACCAGTGATGACCGGGAAATCACCGGGGAGCTGTTTTTT; cdr3_aa: CATSDDREITGELFF; j_call: TRBJ2-2; d_call: -; v_call: TRBV24-1; clone_size: -
cdr3_nt: TGTGCCATCAGCGCTCAGTCTAGCAATCAGCCCCAGCATTTT; cdr3_aa: CAISAQSSNQPQHF; j_call: TRBJ1-5; d_call: -; v_call: TRBV10-3; clone_size: few
cdr3_nt: TGTGCCAGCAGGGACGAGCAGTACTTC; cdr3_aa: CASRDEQYF; j_call: TRBJ2-7; d_call: -; v_call: TRBV6-1; clone_size: many
cdr3_nt: TGTGCCAACTCACCTTTGACAGGGGTCACTGAAGCTTTCTTT; cdr3_aa: CANSPLTGVTEAFF; j_call: TRBJ1-1; d_call: TRBD1; v_call: TRBV18; clone_size: -